This T cell receptor (beta chain) originates from a study of blood T cells in healthy people across ages. The CDR3 runs 16 residues. The V segment lost 1 base and the J segment 8 bases; nucleotides outside the gene matches: 10. The germline V gene encodes CDR1 SQVTM and CDR2 ANQGSEA. Drawing of peripheral blood yielded roughly 9.8 milliliters from each donor. For the second PCR, which ran for about 6 to 11 cycles, a sample-barcoded 5' primer and a J-beta primer mix were used. In TCRdb, the 5' RACE reads were re-called with MiXCR into one record per CDR3 protein. Found here are about a million distinct CDR3 sequences, roughly two fifths of them singletons; the top ten hold around 13%.

The sample taken for sequencing was blood. This receptor was identified in a man between 18 and 29 years old in good health. The gene calls are TRBV29-1 and TRBJ2-1, with 11 bases fitting TRBD1. CDR3 sequence (DNA): TGCAGCGTTGAAGGGATAGTGGGACAGGGGGACTATGAGCAGTTCTTC. Its translation: CSVEGIVGQGDYEQFF.